This note documents a single TCR beta chain sequence. This sample was included in a study of blood T cell repertoires in COVID-19. This table comes from immunoSEQ multiplex PCR, and its TCRdb copy is limited to in-frame clones, with some not included. The sample shows over 100,000 clones, more than 75% of them seen only once. V trimming: 6 bases; J trimming: 0 bases; junction bases outside the gene matches: 7. Per the germline V gene, CDR1 is MDHEN and CDR2 is SYDVKM. The CDR3 runs to 16 residues. The sequence was obtained from a man in his 70s with acute or convalescent COVID-19. The rearrangement uses TRBV28 and TRBJ1-1; TRBD1 aligns across 10 bases. The sequenced sample consisted of peripheral blood. The CDR3 nucleotides read TGTGCCAGCAGCGGACGGGACAGGGGTTTGAACACTGAAGCTTTCTTT. This gives the protein CASSGRDRGLNTEAFF.